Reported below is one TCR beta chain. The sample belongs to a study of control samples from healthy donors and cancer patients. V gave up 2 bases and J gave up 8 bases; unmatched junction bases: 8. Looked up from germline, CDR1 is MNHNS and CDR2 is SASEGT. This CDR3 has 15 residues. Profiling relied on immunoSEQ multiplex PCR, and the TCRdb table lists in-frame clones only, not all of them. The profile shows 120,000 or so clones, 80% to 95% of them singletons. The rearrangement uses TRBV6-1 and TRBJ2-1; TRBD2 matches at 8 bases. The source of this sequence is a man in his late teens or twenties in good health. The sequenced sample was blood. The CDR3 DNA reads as TGTGCCAGCAGTGAACGGAGCGGGGGAGGGCATGAGCAGTTCTTC. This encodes CASSERSGGGHEQFF.